The TCR beta chain under discussion was sequenced for a study of cytomegalovirus exposure and HLA in healthy donors. PCR was performed using 60 Vbeta and 13 Jbeta primers. Profiled with immunoSEQ multiplex PCR; TCRdb holds only in-frame clones, not every one. The table records some 170,000 clones, just under 80% of them present only once. Germline V gene lookup returns CDR1 PRHDT and CDR2 FYEKMQ (reference sequence). With 6 bases clipped from V and 7 bases from J, the junction kept 3 bases outside the gene matches. There are 14 residues in the CDR3. The chain joins TRBV13 to TRBJ1-4; TRBD1 matches at 12 bases. Sequencing was performed on PBMCs. The sequence was collected from a woman in her forties or fifties in good health and CMV-seronegative. This chain's CDR3 is CASRLGQGAEKLFF. The CDR3 DNA reads TGTGCCAGCAGACTGGGACAGGGGGCTGAAAAACTGTTTTTT.